The 12 T cell receptor beta chains presented below share a single source sample, sequenced in a study of CD8 T cells in ankylosing spondylitis. One entry per CDR3 protein results from TCRdb running MiXCR on the 5' RACE reads. The table has 150,000 to 200,000 distinct CDR3 sequences, roughly 18% seen once. The sequencing input was blood, either unsorted or a sorted T cell fraction (not recorded which). The origin of the receptors is a male donor aged 10-30 years with ankylosing spondylitis or in good health (not recorded which).

This clonotype has a count of ten or more. This rearrangement joins TRBV7-9 to TRBJ2-5; D possibly corresponds to TRBD2 (5 bases). The CDR3 totals 15 residues. V was cut by 2 bases and J by 4 bases, with 14 bases left in between. Germline values: CDR1 SEHNR, CDR2 FQNEAQ (reference sequence). For the CDR3, the DNA is TGTGCCAGCAGCTTACGATCAGAGGGTGCAGAGACCCAGTACTTC. As protein: CASSLRSEGAETQYF.

This clonotype has ten or more counts. This chain joins TRBV9 and TRBJ2-7; TRBD1 is a possible D gene (5 bases). The germline V gene has CDR1 SGDLS and CDR2 YYNGEE. This CDR3 has 14 residues. V was clipped by 3 bases and J by 7 bases, with 17 bases between them. The CDR3 DNA is TGTGCCAGCAGCGCTGAGACAGCAGTGTCGGAGCAGTACTTC. Amino acid sequence: CASSAETAVSEQYF.

The chain couples TRBV7-2 to TRBJ2-7; D possibly corresponds to TRBD2 (6 bases). CDR3 length equals 15 residues. Trimming removed 1 base at V and 0 bases at J, with 10 bases between. Germline loops: CDR1 SGHTA, CDR2 FQGNSA. This CDR3 is CASSLGRDHSYEQYF. The CDR3 nucleotides are TGTGCCAGCAGCTTAGGGCGGGACCACTCCTACGAGCAGTACTTC.

The chain uses TRBV15 and TRBJ1-4, with TRBD1 as a possible D gene (5 bases). The CDR3 consists of 16 residues. Germline V gene sequence: CDR1 LNHNV, CDR2 YYDKDF (reference sequence). Trimming shortened V by 1 base and J by 2 bases, and 11 bases separated the two germline ends. This CDR3 reads CATSRVRGVTNEKLFF. DNA of the CDR3: TGTGCCACCAGCAGAGTCCGGGGGGTCACTAATGAAAAACTGTTTTTT.

This clonotype was seen repeatedly, ten times or more. The V call is TRBV4-2, the J call TRBJ2-7, with 11 bases matching TRBD2. The J segment lost 3 bases and the V segment lost 3 bases, leaving 4 bases of the junction unmatched. Germline CDR1 reads LGHNA; CDR2 reads YNFKEQ. This CDR3 comprises 15 residues. The CDR3 region has the DNA TGTGCCAGCAGCCAGGGGACTAGCGGAAACTACGAGCAGTACTTC. This translates into CASSQGTSGNYEQYF.

This clonotype was seen at least ten times. The rearrangement links TRBV20-1 to TRBJ2-7; the D is unclear. Germline V CDR1 and CDR2: DFQATT, SNEGSKA (reference sequence). The CDR3 spans 14 residues. V shed 3 bases and J shed 2 bases, with 14 bases lying between them. The CDR3 protein is CSASQLAGAYEQYF. The DNA for the CDR3 is TGCAGTGCTAGTCAGTTGGCAGGCGCCTACGAGCAGTACTTC.

There are many counts of this clonotype. The chain combines TRBV11-2 with TRBJ2-7; D not resolved. V was pared by 5 bases and J by 3 bases, with 5 bases between. CDR1 and CDR2 (germline): SGHAT, FQNNGV. The CDR3 has 11 residues. This chain's CDR3 is CASSLLYEQYV. Here the CDR3 DNA reads TGTGCCAGCAGCCTCCTCTACGAGCAGTACGTC.

The V gene is TRBV27, the J gene TRBJ1-5; possible D gene TRBD1, 5 bases. V lost 5 bases to trimming and J lost 0 bases, with 11 bases between them. The length of the CDR3 is 15 residues. Germline loops: CDR1 MNHEY, CDR2 SMNVEV (reference sequence). The CDR3 is CASSPGTGSNQPQHF. The CDR3 DNA reads TGTGCCAGCAGTCCCGGGACGGGTAGCAATCAGCCCCAGCATTTT.

At least ten counts were recorded for this clonotype. The chain uses TRBV28 and TRBJ2-6, with a tentative D call TRBD1 (6 bases). Trimming left V 3 bases short and J 0 bases short, with 12 bases between. The CDR3 contains 17 residues. Germline values: CDR1 MDHEN, CDR2 SYDVKM. CDR3 coding DNA: TGTGCCAGCAGTTTCACAGGGTTAAGCTCTGGGGCCAACGTCCTGACTTTC. It is translated as CASSFTGLSSGANVLTF.

A few counts support this clonotype. V is TRBV7-6 and J is TRBJ2-1; no firm D call. CDR1 is SGHVS, CDR2 FNYEAQ, per germline. The CDR3 consists of 13 residues. Trimming stripped 0 bases from V and 8 bases from J, with 8 bases between. In DNA form, the CDR3 reads TGTGCCAGCAGCTTAGCCACCCGCGATGAGCAGTTCTTC. Translating it yields CASSLATRDEQFF.

This clonotype was observed many times. V and J are TRBV27 and TRBJ1-1; 9 bases agree with TRBD1. The CDR3 covers 15 residues. V lost 3 bases and J lost 1; bases outside the gene matches: 3. CDR1 MNHEY and CDR2 SMNVEV come from the germline V gene (reference sequence). The CDR3 is CASSLGQGPNTEAFF. As DNA, the CDR3 is TGTGCCAGCAGTTTGGGACAGGGACCGAACACTGAAGCTTTCTTT.

This clonotype has a count of ten or more. V usage is TRBV6-2 or TRBV6-3 and J usage is TRBJ2-7; D not certain. There are 14 residues in the CDR3. The V and J ends lost 6 bases and 6 bases respectively, with 18 bases between them. Germline CDR1 and CDR2: MNHEY and SVGEGT. The CDR3 reads CASSPDGGPFEQYF. As DNA, the CDR3 is TGTGCCAGCAGCCCTGACGGTGGCCCCTTCGAGCAGTACTTC.